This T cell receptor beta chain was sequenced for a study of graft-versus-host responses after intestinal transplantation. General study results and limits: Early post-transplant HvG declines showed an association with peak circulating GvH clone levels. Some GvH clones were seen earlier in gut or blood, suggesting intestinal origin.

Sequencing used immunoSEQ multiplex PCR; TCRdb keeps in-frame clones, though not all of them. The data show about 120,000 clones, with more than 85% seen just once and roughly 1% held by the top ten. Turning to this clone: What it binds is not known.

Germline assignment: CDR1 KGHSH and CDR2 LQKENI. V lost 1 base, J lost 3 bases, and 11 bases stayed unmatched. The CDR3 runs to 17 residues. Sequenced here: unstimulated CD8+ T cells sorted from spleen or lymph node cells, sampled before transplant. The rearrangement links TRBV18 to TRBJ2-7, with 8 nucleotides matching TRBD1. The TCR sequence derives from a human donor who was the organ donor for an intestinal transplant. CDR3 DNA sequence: TGTGCCAGCTCACCACTAACAGGACAGGGTCCCCACTACGAGCAGTACTTC. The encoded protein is CASSPLTGQGPHYEQYF.